This TCR beta chain was sequenced for a study of blood T cell repertoires in COVID-19. Overall study: T cells, B-cell-depleted T cells, or PBMCs supplied cDNA or gDNA.

The table came from immunoSEQ multiplex PCR; TCRdb's copy has only in-frame clones and leaves some out. The sample holds a few hundred thousand clones, roughly 82% seen once. The receptor comes from a man aged 35 to 55 who had recovered from COVID-19. Sequences were obtained from peripheral blood.

CDR3 nucleotide sequence: TGTGCCAGCAGCCCATTCCTGGGGCGTCGGGACTCAACCTACGAGCAGTACTTC. It translates to CASSPFLGRRDSTYEQYF. J is TRBJ2-7 and V is TRBV6-2 or TRBV6-3; maybe TRBD2 (6 bases). Germline values: CDR1 MNHEY, CDR2 SVGEGT. The V gene lost 6 bases and the J gene lost 2 bases, with 26 bases spanning the gap. The CDR3 covers 18 residues.